Listed below are T cell receptor beta chains from one sample, sequenced in a study of blood T cell repertoires in COVID-19. TCRdb's copy holds only in-frame clones and misses some; the assay was immunoSEQ multiplex PCR. Of 100,000 to 150,000 clones listed, roughly 83% were seen once; the top ten hold 35% to 40%. Sequenced: peripheral blood. The receptor set was obtained from a man in his forties with active or convalescent COVID-19. Both conserved end residues are part of each CDR3. A D gene is named only where the DNA matches it firmly. Clone sizes are given selectively: once, few, many, or a class where the clone is expanded.

clone_size d_call j_call v_call cdr3_nt cdr3_aa
once TRBD1 TRBJ1-6 TRBV15 TGTGCCACCAGCAGAAAGGGACAGTTCGATTCACCCCTCCACTTT CATSRKGQFDSPLHF
. TRBD2 TRBJ2-7 TRBV24-1 TGTGCCACCAGTCCGGGACTAGCGGGAGGCCAGCCCTCCTACGAGCAGTACTTC CATSPGLAGGQPSYEQYF
. . TRBJ2-7 TRBV4-3 TGCGCCAGCAGCCAAGGAGGGGGACCCTACGAGCAGTACTTC CASSQGGGPYEQYF
. TRBD1 TRBJ2-5 TRBV5-1 TGCGCCAGCAGCCCAGGGGGCGCGAGGGAGACCCAGTACTTC CASSPGGARETQYF
. . TRBJ2-1 TRBV5-1 TGCGCCAGCAGCTCTGGGGCCTCGATCTACAATGAGCAGTTCTTC CASSSGASIYNEQFF
. TRBD2 TRBJ2-3 TRBV24-1 TGTGCCACCAGTGGCTTAGCGGGAGGGCCCGATACAGATACGCAGTATTTT CATSGLAGGPDTDTQYF
. TRBD1 TRBJ1-2 TRBV27 TGTGCCAGCAACTCACCCGTATCCCGGGACAGCGAAAGATATGGCTACACCTTC CASNSPVSRDSERYGYTF
few TRBD1 TRBJ1-5 TRBV27 TGTGCCAGCAGTCCGCCATTAGGGACAGGGGGCCAGCCCCAGCATTTT CASSPPLGTGGQPQHF
. . TRBJ2-1 TRBV24-1 TGTGCCACCAGTGCCTCAGGGGTAGAGCAGTTCTTC CATSASGVEQFF
. TRBD1 TRBJ2-3 TRBV18 TGTGCCAGCTCACCCGGGACAGGGGTCACAGATACGCAGTATTTT CASSPGTGVTDTQYF
. . TRBJ1-1 TRBV6-2/TRBV6-3 TGTGCCAGCACCCCCCGCAGGAACACTGAAGCTTTCTTT CASTPRRNTEAFF
. TRBD2 TRBJ2-4 TRBV2 TGTGCCAGCAGTGAACGGGCCTCTAGCGGGGGAGGAAACATTCAGTACTTC CASSERASSGGGNIQYF
. . TRBJ1-5 TRBV19 TGTGCCAGTAGTATGGGGGGGGCCCGAGGCAATCAGCCCCAGCATTTT CASSMGGARGNQPQHF